A single sample is the source of the 16 T cell receptor beta chains below, sequenced in a study of CD8+CD57+ T cells in acquired aplastic anemia (dated by TCRdb to about 2018). TCRdb names Illumina HiSeq 2000 as the instrument used. Genomic DNA was used as template for profiling of TCR beta VDJ combinations and CDR3 sequences. Clones were called with MiXCR by TCRdb after fastp trimmed the public reads at Q25, and only in-frame beta chains were retained. A single entry per CDR3 protein holds the most common genes and DNA from its merged rows. This sample lists some 170,000 distinct CDR3 sequences; around half were detected once. The ten largest account for over 0.95% of the sample. Expansion of CD8+CD57+ cells had been shown by flow cytometry in the patients chosen for sequencing. The material sequenced was sorted CD4+, CD8+, or CD8+CD57+ T cells (not recorded which) from PBMCs. All receptors derive from a human donor with aplastic anemia.

The V and J genes are TRBV19 and TRBJ2-7; D is unresolved. Trimming cost V 3 bases and J 6 bases, with 6 bases left between them. This CDR3 has 11 residues. From germline, CDR1 is LNHDA and CDR2 SQIVND (reference sequence). In DNA form, the CDR3 reads TGTGCCAGTAGTATTGAAGGCGAGCAGTACTTC. It encodes CASSIEGEQYF.

This clonotype was recorded a few times. This CDR3 reads CASSRGQGWTEAFF. The DNA of the CDR3 is TGTGCCAGCAGCCGGGGACAGGGGTGGACTGAAGCTTTCTTT. The V and J genes are TRBV11-1 and TRBJ1-1; 10 bases align to TRBD1. Germline values: CDR1 SGHAT, CDR2 FQDESV (reference sequence). This CDR3 region has 14 residues. The V gene end was trimmed by 5 bases and the J gene end by 5 bases; junction bases not matched to a gene: 5.

This clonotype was counted at least ten times. The chain joins TRBV2 to TRBJ1-4; D is possibly TRBD1 (6 bases). Germline CDR1 reads SNHLY; CDR2 reads FYNNEI. The CDR3 contains 15 residues. V lost 4 bases to trimming and J lost 3 bases, with 12 bases between them. Here the CDR3 DNA reads TGTGCCAGCAGTGGGGGGGCATGGTCTAATGAAAAACTGTTTTTT. It codes for CASSGGAWSNEKLFF. Complete variable domain (other parts from reference TRBV2 and TRBJ1-4): EPEVTQTPSHQVTQMGQEVILRCVPISNHLYFYWYRQILGQKVEFLVSFYNNEISEKSEIFDDQFSVERPDGSNFTLKIRSTKLEDSAMYFCASSGGAWSNEKLFFGSGTQLSVL.

V is TRBV4-1 and J is TRBJ2-3; 16 bases are a match to TRBD2. There are 19 residues in the CDR3. V lost 4 bases to trimming and J lost 5 bases; unmatched junction nucleotides: 12. CDR1 MGHRA and CDR2 YSYEKL come from the germline V gene. CDR3 coding DNA: TGCGCCAGCAGCCTAGAGGAGGGACTAGCGGGGGGGGCGGGAGATACGCAGTATTTT. This codes for CASSLEEGLAGGAGDTQYF.

This clonotype appeared many times. The rearrangement links TRBV5-4 to TRBJ2-1; TRBD2 agrees at 7 bases. The CDR3 runs 15 residues. The germline gives CDR1 SGHNT, CDR2 YYREEE (reference sequence). The V gene end was trimmed by 4 bases and the J gene end by 8 bases; junction bases not matched to a gene: 12. CDR3 residues: CASSRGLVPSDEQFF. The CDR3 DNA follows: TGTGCCAGCAGCCGCGGACTAGTTCCCAGTGATGAGCAGTTCTTC.

The rearrangement uses TRBV29-1 and TRBJ2-1; D is undetermined. V was pared by 3 bases and J by 8 bases, with 8 bases between. The CDR3 length is 11 residues. The germline V gene encodes CDR1 SQVTM and CDR2 ANQGSEA. The CDR3 coding sequence is TGCAGCGTTGACGTTACTGATGAGCAGTTCTTC. This encodes CSVDVTDEQFF.

V gene TRBV5-1 combines with J gene TRBJ2-2; D unclear. The V end lost 0 bases, the J end lost 7 bases, and 7 bases lay between the germline ends. This CDR3 comprises 13 residues. CDR1 and CDR2 from the germline V gene are SGHRS and YFSETQ. In nucleotides, the CDR3 is TGCGCCAGCAGCTTGGACCGGAGCGGGGAGCTGTTTTTT. It encodes CASSLDRSGELFF.

This clonotype was counted once. This could be a read error, since a much larger clone is one nucleotide away. The chain links TRBV5-1 to TRBJ1-1, with D hard to call. The V gene lost 0 bases and the J gene lost 1 base, with 7 bases spanning the gap. Germline-derived CDR1 and CDR2 are SGHRS and YFSETQ. This CDR3 spans 14 amino acids. The CDR3 loop reads CASSLDVANTEAFF. The DNA of the CDR3 is TGCGCCAGCAGCTTGGATGTAGCGAACACTGAAGCTTTCTTT.

The rearrangement joins TRBV20-1 to TRBJ2-5, with a possible D match to TRBD1 (5 bases). CDR3 length: 12 residues. The V end lost 4 bases, the J end lost 4 bases, and 10 bases lay between the germline ends. From germline, CDR1 is DFQATT and CDR2 SNEGSKA (reference sequence). CDR3 protein: CSAINQGETQYF. CDR3 sequence (DNA): TGCAGTGCTATAAACCAGGGAGAGACCCAGTACTTC.

The chain is built from TRBV5-5 and TRBJ2-7; D is possibly TRBD1 (5 bases). The CDR3 has 15 amino acids. V gave up 0 bases and J gave up 4 bases, with 14 bases separating them. The germline CDR1 and CDR2 sequences are SGHKS and YYEKEE (reference sequence). The DNA of the CDR3 is TGTGCCAGCAGCTTGGGGACACCGAACGTGTACGAGCAGTACTTC. Its protein is CASSLGTPNVYEQYF.

This chain connects TRBV10-2 to TRBJ2-2; D remains ambiguous. The CDR3 extends over 15 amino acids. CDR1 is WSHSY and CDR2 is SAAADI in the germline V gene. Trimming took 6 bases from V and 6 from J, leaving 17 bases between them. The CDR3: CASRPPGVGAGELFF. The DNA for the CDR3 is TGCGCCAGCAGACCTCCTGGCGTTGGCGCCGGGGAGCTGTTTTTT.

Details on this clonotype: One end of the junction does not line up with germline, which may come from a read error. The V call is TRBV11-1, the J call TRBJ1-4, with D tentatively TRBD1 (5 bases). Germline values: CDR1 SGHAT, CDR2 FQDESV (reference sequence). This CDR3 has 16 amino acids. CDR3 residues: CASSSNGGGGNEKLFF. As DNA, the CDR3 is TGTGCCAGCAGCTCAAATGGGGGTGGCGGAAATGAAAAGCTGTTTTTT.

Details on this clonotype: This may arise from a read error, as a much more abundant clone is one base away. The rearrangement joins TRBV20-1 to TRBJ1-2, with TRBD1 as a possible D gene (5 bases). Germline CDR1 is DFQATT and CDR2 is SNEGSKA (reference sequence). V was pared by 3 bases and J by 5 bases, with 22 bases between. The CDR3 consists of 16 residues. CDR3 in amino acids: CSARTTGTQRGYGYTF. In DNA, the CDR3 is TGCAGTGCTAGGACCACCGGGACCCAGCGGGGGTATGGCTACACCTTC.

The CDR3 DNA reads TGTGCCAGCAGTGAAAGTACTGTCGGCGATACGCAGTATTTT. It is translated as CASSESTVGDTQYF. The chain carries TRBV2 and TRBJ2-3; D gene uncertain. In germline, CDR1 is SNHLY, CDR2 FYNNEI. The ends were cut back, 2 bases at V and 6 bases at J, with 12 bases in the middle. The CDR3 contains 14 residues.

Many counts were recorded for this clonotype. The chain couples TRBV5-1 to TRBJ1-6; D remains ambiguous. The CDR3 has 16 amino acids. Germline V gene data show CDR1 as SGHRS and CDR2 as YFSETQ. The V gene lost 5 bases and the J gene lost 0 bases, with 12 bases spanning the gap. Here the CDR3 reads CASSQGPSSYNSPLHF. The CDR3 DNA sequence: TGCGCCAGCAGTCAAGGGCCAAGCTCCTATAATTCACCCCTCCACTTT.

In its sample, this clonotype was seen many times. V is TRBV5-1 and J is TRBJ2-2; TRBD1 aligns across 7 bases. CDR1 and CDR2 (germline): SGHRS, YFSETQ. J lost 4 bases, V lost 0 bases, and 12 bases had no gene match. CDR3 length equals 18 residues. The CDR3 sequence is CASSLAGQLPWGTGELFF. As DNA, the CDR3 is TGCGCCAGCAGCTTGGCGGGACAGTTACCTTGGGGCACCGGGGAGCTGTTTTTT.